This entry describes one TCR beta chain. The entry originates in a study of control samples from healthy donors and cancer patients. The protocol was immunoSEQ multiplex PCR, while the TCRdb copy is restricted to in-frame clones and leaves out a portion. The sample records approximately 69,000 clones, roughly nine tenths being singletons. The TCR originated in a man aged 60-69 years with colorectal cancer. The sequenced material came from PBMCs.

CDR3 in amino acids: CASSLGQAPNYGYTF. Here the CDR3 DNA reads TGTGCCAGCAGCTTAGGACAGGCCCCCAACTATGGCTACACCTTC. The chain carries TRBV13 and TRBJ1-2; a weak D match, TRBD1 (5 bases). CDR1 is PRHDT and CDR2 is FYEKMQ in the germline V gene (reference sequence). The length of the CDR3 is 15 residues. V shed 0 bases and J shed 2 bases, with 10 bases lying between them.